This T cell receptor (beta chain) was sequenced in a study of T cell changes during pregnancy in multiple sclerosis (dated by TCRdb to between 2018 and 2020). Background on the whole study: Changes in the T cell repertoire over the course of pregnancy were examined in this study in women with multiple sclerosis.

V loses 8 bases at its end and J loses 2 bases; junction bases beyond the gene matches: 2. The CDR3 covers 12 residues, taking in both the cysteine and the phenylalanine. Only the CDR3 DNA is retained, 36 bases long and in frame from the first base. CDR1 and CDR2 (MNHEY, SVGAGI) derive from the germline V gene. Receptor libraries were prepared by the immunoSEQ multiplex PCR assay. The immuneACCESS repertoire file appears here via TCRdb, limited to in-frame rearrangements. These files lack a portion of the clones; in checked studies, under half of the deficit traces to unresolved V genes, and the cause of the others is not known. This sample comprises 50,000 to 70,000 clones, approximately 92% of them detected only once. Roughly 1.5% of the sample lies in the top ten. As regards this clone: Its antigen is not yet known. Base qualities are not at hand, and no much larger clone is one base apart.

The sequence is built from TRBV6-5 and TRBJ1-1; the central 7 bases match TRBD1. The material sequenced was peripheral blood, taken in the second trimester of pregnancy. The TCR sequence derives from a female donor with multiple sclerosis, enrolled in a pregnancy study. CDR3 loop: CASRDRNTEAFF. The DNA is TGTGCCAGCCGGGACAGAAACACTGAAGCTTTCTTT.